The 23 T cell receptor beta chains below were found in one sample sequenced in a study of sequential checkpoint blockade in melanoma. Sample treatment: randomized to nivolumab then ipilimumab (arm A) or the reverse (arm B). Clones were read by immunoSEQ multiplex PCR, and TCRdb kept only the in-frame ones, dropping some. The table has about 38,000 clones, approximately 90% seen once. Here the sequenced sample was CD8+ T cells sorted from blood (inferred from file names), taken from a patient given nivolumab and ipilimumab in sequence. Receptor source: a human donor with melanoma.

The V and J genes are TRBV6-1 and TRBJ2-7, with 9 bases aligning to TRBD2. V shed 1 base and J 0 bases; nucleotides not matched to a gene: 4. Germline-derived CDR1 and CDR2 are MNHNS and SASEGT. The CDR3 contains 16 residues. In DNA, the CDR3 is TGTGCCAGCAGTGAAGGGCTAGCGGGATACTCCTACGAGCAGTACTTC. Residues: CASSEGLAGYSYEQYF.

The chain is built from TRBV5-8 and TRBJ2-3; TRBD1 matches 9 bases. V shed 3 bases, J shed 1 base, and the junction held 3 bases outside the gene matches. Germline CDR1 reads SGHTS; CDR2 reads YDEGEE. The CDR3 runs to 15 residues. The CDR3 DNA is TGTGCCAGCAGCTGGACAGGGGATCGCACAGATACGCAGTATTTT. Encoded protein: CASSWTGDRTDTQYF.

The V gene is TRBV7-3, the J gene TRBJ2-1; the D gene is possibly TRBD2 (5 bases). This CDR3 has 13 residues. CDR1 and CDR2 (germline): SGHTA, FQGTGA. Trimming removed 3 bases from V and 5 bases from J, with 8 bases in between. The CDR3 coding sequence is TGTGCCAGCAGCTTCGGACTCCACAATGAGCAGTTCTTC. Translating gives CASSFGLHNEQFF.

There are a few counts of this clone. This sequence joins TRBV7-9 and TRBJ2-1, with 8 bases matching TRBD2. CDR1 and CDR2 (germline): SEHNR, FQNEAQ (reference sequence). Germline trimming cut 1 base from V and 5 bases from J; bases unmatched to any gene: 1. CDR3 length: 14 residues. As DNA, the CDR3 is TGTGCCAGCAGCTTAGAGCGGGAGAACAATGAGCAGTTCTTC. It yields the protein CASSLERENNEQFF.

The chain has TRBV13 and TRBJ2-1; 12 nucleotides line up with TRBD2. The germline CDR1 and CDR2 sequences are PRHDT and FYEKMQ (reference sequence). V lost 5 bases and J lost 7; bases outside the gene matches: 6. The CDR3 extends over 15 amino acids. CDR3 sequence: CASSPPGLAGNEQFF. In DNA form, the CDR3 reads TGTGCCAGCAGCCCTCCGGGACTAGCGGGTAATGAGCAGTTCTTC.

The V call is TRBV4-1, the J call TRBJ2-5, with 11 bases lining up with TRBD2. Germline assignment: CDR1 MGHRA and CDR2 YSYEKL. This CDR3 has 17 residues. The ends lost 4 bases at V and 5 bases at J; junction bases unmatched: 12. The CDR3 DNA reads TGCGCCAGCAGCCTCGAACTAGCGGGAGTCGGCGGGGAGACCCAGTACTTC. This codes for CASSLELAGVGGETQYF.

The V call is TRBV10-1, the J call TRBJ2-5; D is uncertain. V was shortened by 2 bases and J by 0 bases, with 7 bases between the two germline ends. The CDR3 extends over 14 amino acids. Germline loops: CDR1 WNHNN, CDR2 SYGVQD (reference sequence). CDR3 DNA sequence: TGCGCCAGCAGTGAGGCGAAGAACCAAGAGACCCAGTACTTC. Its protein is CASSEAKNQETQYF.

This clone has a single count. This chain uses TRBV27 with TRBJ2-1; D uncertain. V was trimmed by 4 bases and J by 9 bases, leaving 7 bases between them. Looked up from germline, CDR1 is MNHEY and CDR2 is SMNVEV (reference sequence). The CDR3 is made up of 11 amino acids. The CDR3 loop reads CASSSLLEQFF. CDR3 nucleotides: TGTGCCAGCAGTTCCCTCCTTGAGCAGTTCTTC.

The chain carries TRBV18 and TRBJ2-5, with a possible D match to TRBD2 (6 bases). Germline V gene sequence: CDR1 KGHSH, CDR2 LQKENI. This CDR3 region has 14 residues. Between the trimmed V and J ends, which lost 0 bases and 5 bases, there was a span of 10 bases. This chain's CDR3 is CASSPPEGPETQYF. The CDR3 coding sequence is TGTGCCAGCTCACCACCGGAGGGTCCGGAGACCCAGTACTTC. Full variable domain (rest looked up from reference TRBV18 and TRBJ2-5): NAGVMQNPRHLVRRRGQEARLRCSPMKGHSHVYWYRQLPEEGLKFMVYLQKENIIDESGMPKERFSAEFPKEGPSILRIQQVVRGDSAAYFCASSPPEGPETQYFGPGTRLLVL.

This clone is a singleton in its sample. V usage is TRBV4-1 and J usage is TRBJ2-2; 9 positions agree with TRBD2. Germline V gives CDR1 MGHRA, CDR2 YSYEKL. This CDR3 region has 16 residues. V shed 4 bases, J shed 6 bases, and the junction held 9 bases outside the gene matches. The CDR3 region has the DNA TGCGCCAGCAGCCTTCTAGCGGGGCTAACGGCCGGGGAGCTGTTTTTT. Translated, it gives CASSLLAGLTAGELFF.

The genes are TRBV28 and TRBJ1-1; TRBD1 matches at 10 bases. The V and J ends lost 8 bases and 4 bases, in that order; junction bases with no gene match: 7. The length of the CDR3 is 14 residues. Germline assignment: CDR1 MDHEN and CDR2 SYDVKM. The CDR3 region is CASLTWTGGTEAFF. CDR3 in DNA: TGTGCCAGCCTAACCTGGACAGGGGGCACTGAAGCTTTCTTT.

This sequence joins TRBV7-9 and TRBJ1-2; D not certain. V lost 3 bases and J lost 0, with 5 bases in between. This CDR3 is built from 13 residues. Germline values: CDR1 SEHNR, CDR2 FQNEAQ (reference sequence). DNA of the CDR3: TGTGCCAGCAGCTTTTCCACTAACTATGGCTACACCTTC. It specifies CASSFSTNYGYTF.

The gene calls are TRBV6-5 and TRBJ2-2; 9 bases are a match to TRBD1. The CDR3 has 15 residues. Trimming removed 2 bases from V and 5 bases from J; junction bases left unmatched: 3. The germline V gene has CDR1 MNHEY and CDR2 SVGAGI. The DNA of the CDR3 is TGTGCCAGCAGTTACACAGGGGGCTCAACCGGGGAGCTGTTTTTT. It translates to CASSYTGGSTGELFF.

The genes are TRBV7-2 and TRBJ2-7; D call uncertain. V was cut by 2 bases and J by 6 bases, with 11 bases left in between. The CDR3 covers 13 residues. Germline V lookup: CDR1 SGHTA, CDR2 FQGNSA. The CDR3: CASSLNLSREQYF. Here the CDR3 DNA reads TGTGCCAGCAGCTTAAATTTGTCTCGCGAGCAGTACTTC.

This clone was counted only a few times. The V gene is TRBV14, the J gene TRBJ2-2; TRBD2 matches at 11 bases. The CDR3 has 16 amino acids. Trimming cost V 4 bases and J 7 bases; bases outside gene matches: 8. Germline V gives CDR1 SGHDN, CDR2 FVKESK. CDR3 loop: CASSPIAGGTGGELFF. DNA for the CDR3: TGTGCCAGCAGCCCAATAGCGGGAGGGACAGGCGGGGAGCTGTTTTTT.

This clone was recorded once. The chain joins TRBV29-1 to TRBJ2-7; TRBD1 matches 10 bases. Trimming cost V 6 bases and J 3 bases; bases outside gene matches: 5. Germline V gives CDR1 SQVTM, CDR2 ANQGSEA. CDR3 length: 13 amino acids. The CDR3 reads CSVTGTGDYEQYF. CDR3 sequence (DNA): TGCAGCGTCACCGGGACAGGGGACTACGAGCAGTACTTC.

This rearrangement joins TRBV14 to TRBJ1-3; TRBD1 is a possible D gene (5 bases). Germline V gene data show CDR1 as SGHDN and CDR2 as FVKESK. V was trimmed by 4 bases and J by 4 bases, leaving 20 bases between them. This CDR3 has 17 amino acids. DNA for the CDR3: TGTGCCAGCAGCCTGCTATACCGGGACTTAACAGGAAACACCATATATTTT. Translation gives CASSLLYRDLTGNTIYF.

V and J are TRBV7-9 and TRBJ1-1; D remains ambiguous. V lost 2 bases and J lost 5, with 15 bases in between. The CDR3 is made up of 15 amino acids. CDR1 is SEHNR, CDR2 FQNEAQ, per germline (reference sequence). CDR3 nucleotide sequence: TGTGCCAGCAGCTTATTGATTAGGCCGGGAACTGAAGCTTTCTTT. Amino acids: CASSLLIRPGTEAFF.

This clone was seen just once. This chain joins TRBV28 and TRBJ2-5; TRBD1 is a possible D gene (6 bases). V was shortened by 5 bases and J by 3 bases, with 10 bases between the two germline ends. The CDR3 length is 13 residues. Germline lookup yields CDR1 MDHEN and CDR2 SYDVKM. The chain's CDR3 is CASSLGGEETQYF. The CDR3 DNA reads as TGTGCCAGCAGTCTAGGGGGAGAAGAGACCCAGTACTTC.

The chain links TRBV29-1 to TRBJ1-1; possibly TRBD1 for D (6 bases). The CDR3 consists of 12 residues. V was trimmed by 5 bases and J by 7 bases, leaving 14 bases between them. Germline CDR1 and CDR2: SQVTM and ANQGSEA. The CDR3 reads CSVLTGRNEAFF. The DNA of the CDR3 is TGCAGCGTTCTGACAGGTCGGAATGAAGCTTTCTTT.

The V and J genes are TRBV7-9 and TRBJ1-2; the match to TRBD1 covers 9 bases. V was pared by 4 bases and J by 6 bases, with 3 bases of the junction left unmatched. The CDR3 has 13 amino acids. CDR1 SEHNR and CDR2 FQNEAQ come from the germline V gene (reference sequence). The CDR3 DNA reads as TGTGCCAGCAGCTGGGGGACAGGGAATGGCTACACCTTC. It codes for CASSWGTGNGYTF.

This clone turned up a few times. This chain uses TRBV27 with TRBJ2-5; 8 positions match TRBD1. Judging by the DNA end, TRBJ2-7 fits better; the J call may be wrong. Germline CDR1 and CDR2: MNHEY and SMNVEV (reference sequence). CDR3 size: 14 residues. The CDR3, as DNA: TGTGCCAGCAGTCTACACAGGGGGGCCTACGAGCAGTACTTC. It yields the protein CASSLHRGAYEQYF.

This chain joins TRBV9 and TRBJ1-1; maybe TRBD1 (5 bases). V dropped 3 bases and J dropped 11 bases, with 20 bases sitting between them. The CDR3 covers 14 residues. The germline V gene encodes CDR1 SGDLS and CDR2 YYNGEE. The CDR3: CASSDGPRGSGAFF. The CDR3 DNA reads as TGTGCCAGCAGCGACGGCCCACGGGGGTCGGGGGCTTTCTTT.